The next 20 T cell receptor beta chains were all read from a single sample in a study of PD-L1 blockade in urothelial cancer. The assay was immunoSEQ multiplex PCR, and TCRdb's table has in-frame clones only and misses some. The sample has tens of thousands of clones; over 65% are singletons. The time point denotes: pretreatment peripheral blood. The sequences come from PBMCs, collected around atezolizumab (anti-PD-L1) treatment. The origin of the receptors is a man aged 50 to 59 with urothelial cancer.

Concerning this clone itself: Other DNA sequences from this sample encode an identical CDR3 as well. This chain uses TRBV5-1 with TRBJ2-7; D gene unclear. V lost 3 bases and J lost 2, with 3 bases in between. The CDR3 is made up of 11 amino acids. Germline CDR1 SGHRS, CDR2 YFSETQ. The DNA of the CDR3 is TGCGCCAGCAGCTCGGCCTACGAGCAGTACTTC. Its translation: CASSSAYEQYF.

V gene TRBV7-9 combines with J gene TRBJ2-7; 11 bases align to TRBD2. V lost 5 bases, J lost 11 bases, and 11 bases stayed unmatched. Germline values: CDR1 SEHNR, CDR2 FQNEAQ (reference sequence). The CDR3 loop spans 14 amino acids. The CDR3: CASSPGTSGSSKYF. The CDR3 bases are TGTGCCAGCAGCCCTGGGACTAGCGGCAGTAGCAAGTACTTC.

The genes are TRBV27 and TRBJ2-2, with D tentatively TRBD1 (5 bases). Germline lookup yields CDR1 MNHEY and CDR2 SMNVEV (reference sequence). V dropped 7 bases and J dropped 0 bases, with 12 bases sitting between them. The CDR3 loop spans 15 amino acids. The CDR3 reads CASTQGRSNTGELFF. The DNA of the CDR3 is TGTGCCAGCACCCAGGGCAGGTCGAACACCGGGGAGCTGTTTTTT.

The chain is built from TRBV19 and TRBJ2-7; TRBD1 aligns across 8 bases. J lost 3 bases, V lost 4 bases, and 5 bases had no gene match. CDR3 length: 14 residues. Per germline, CDR1 LNHDA and CDR2 SQIVND (reference sequence). CDR3 nucleotide sequence: TGTGCCAGTAGTAATCGCGACAGGGGCTACGAGCAGTACTTC. The encoded protein is CASSNRDRGYEQYF.

V usage is TRBV25-1 and J usage is TRBJ2-3, with a tentative D call TRBD1 (6 bases). The CDR3 is 15 residues long. From germline, CDR1 is MGHDK and CDR2 SYGVNS. V dropped 4 bases and J dropped 3 bases, with 14 bases sitting between them. In nucleotides, the CDR3 is TGTGCCAGCAGTGTAGGGGGTTCACGGACAGATACGCAGTATTTT. Its protein is CASSVGGSRTDTQYF.

The chain is built from TRBV7-2 and TRBJ2-2; TRBD2 agrees at 11 bases. The ends lost 5 bases at V and 4 bases at J; junction bases unmatched: 6. Per the germline V gene, CDR1 is SGHTA and CDR2 is FQGNSA. CDR3 length: 16 residues. This chain's CDR3 is CASSPRLAGITGELFF. In DNA, the CDR3 is TGTGCCAGCAGCCCCCGACTAGCGGGGATCACCGGGGAGCTGTTTTTT. Together with reference TRBV7-2 and TRBJ2-2, the CDR3 gives the full variable domain: GAGVSQSPSNKVTEKGKDVELRCDPISGHTALYWYRQSLGQGLEFLIYFQGNSAPDKSGLPSDRFSAERTGGSVSTLTIQRTQQEDSAVYLCASSPRLAGITGELFFGEGSRLTVL.

This chain links TRBV14 with TRBJ1-2; no clear D gene. The V end was cut by 1 base, the J end by 7 bases, with 10 bases between. This CDR3 contains 13 residues. The germline CDR1 and CDR2 sequences are SGHDN and FVKESK. The CDR3 DNA is TGTGCCAGCAGCCAAGCCCCCGTGAGTGGCTACACCTTC. It codes for CASSQAPVSGYTF.

For the CDR3, the DNA is TGTGCCAGCAGTTGGACTAGCCGGCAGTACTTC. Amino acid sequence: CASSWTSRQYF. The chain joins TRBV6-5 to TRBJ2-7; 8 nucleotides align to TRBD2. The V segment lost 4 bases and the J segment 9 bases; nucleotides outside the gene matches: 2. The germline CDR1 and CDR2 sequences are MNHEY and SVGAGI. The CDR3 has 11 amino acids.

The rearrangement links TRBV6-1 to TRBJ2-7, with D hard to call. From germline, CDR1 is MNHNS and CDR2 SASEGT. This CDR3 spans 14 amino acids. Trimming shortened V by 8 bases and J by 2 bases, and 16 bases separated the two germline ends. The CDR3 sequence: CASQHLGEAYEQYF. CDR3 nucleotide sequence: TGTGCCAGCCAGCACCTAGGTGAGGCCTACGAGCAGTACTTC.

This chain uses TRBV18 with TRBJ2-2; TRBD1 aligns across 8 bases. This CDR3 comprises 17 residues. Per germline, CDR1 KGHSH and CDR2 LQKENI. Trimming cost V 6 bases and J 0 bases; bases outside gene matches: 9. CDR3 sequence (DNA): TGTGCCAGCTCGCTACTAACAGGGGGATCGAACACCGGGGAGCTGTTTTTT. Amino acids: CASSLLTGGSNTGELFF.

This clone has only a few counts. V is TRBV30 and J is TRBJ1-1; maybe TRBD1 (6 bases). This CDR3 comprises 14 residues. V was clipped by 3 bases and J by 2 bases, with 13 bases between them. Germline V gene data show CDR1 as GTSNPN and CDR2 as SVGIG (reference sequence). The CDR3 spells CAWSHTGINTEAFF. For the CDR3, the DNA is TGTGCCTGGAGCCATACAGGGATTAACACTGAAGCTTTCTTT.

This clone was counted between two and nine times. The rearrangement links TRBV19 to TRBJ1-2; D is ambiguous. With 3 bases removed from V and 8 bases from J, the gap between germline ends came to 13 bases. This CDR3 has 13 amino acids. Germline values: CDR1 LNHDA, CDR2 SQIVND (reference sequence). The CDR3 here is CASSIGRAGGYTF. DNA for the CDR3: TGTGCCAGTAGTATTGGGCGTGCGGGGGGCTACACCTTC.

V and J are TRBV29-1 and TRBJ2-1; 12 bases agree with TRBD2. After removal of 6 bases from V and 6 bases from J, the junction contained 6 bases not matched to a gene. The CDR3 covers 14 residues. Germline V gene sequence: CDR1 SQVTM, CDR2 ANQGSEA. CDR3 sequence: CSVAPSGRGNEQFF. CDR3 DNA sequence: TGCAGCGTCGCCCCTAGCGGGAGGGGCAATGAGCAGTTCTTC.

The chain links TRBV28 to TRBJ2-7; 7 bases align to TRBD1. The V gene's germline CDR1 is MDHEN and CDR2 SYDVKM. This CDR3 is built from 14 residues. V was clipped by 11 bases and J by 2 bases; unmatched bases: 12. CDR3 sequence: CASKTQGVTYEQYF. CDR3 nucleotides: TGTGCCTCGAAAACTCAGGGGGTTACCTACGAGCAGTACTTC.

This chain joins TRBV4-1 and TRBJ2-5; 8 bases fit TRBD2. V lost 0 bases to trimming and J lost 0 bases; unmatched junction nucleotides: 6. Germline V CDR1 and CDR2: MGHRA, YSYEKL. This CDR3 is built from 17 residues. CDR3 residues: CASSQERLAGYQETQYF. CDR3 in DNA: TGCGCCAGCAGCCAAGAAAGGTTAGCGGGGTACCAAGAGACCCAGTACTTC.

The CDR3 coding sequence is TGTGCCGGTAGCCATCTCGAGGACACTGGCAGGGTGAAATCCGACAATGAGCAGTTCTTC. This gives the protein CAGSHLEDTGRVKSDNEQFF. The V and J genes are TRBV30 and TRBJ2-1, with D possibly TRBD1 on 5 matching bases. CDR1 GTSNPN and CDR2 SVGIG come from the germline V gene (reference sequence). CDR3 length: 20 residues. V was trimmed by 8 bases and J by 5 bases, leaving 37 bases between them.

V and J are TRBV6-5 and TRBJ2-3; the match to TRBD1 covers 9 bases. The CDR3 totals 15 residues. V shed 8 bases and J 0 bases; nucleotides not matched to a gene: 6. Looked up from germline, CDR1 is MNHEY and CDR2 is SVGAGI. The CDR3 spells CASARTGDSTDTQYF. The CDR3 nucleotides are TGTGCCAGCGCACGGACAGGGGATAGCACAGATACGCAGTATTTT.

This clone was seen once. The rearrangement joins TRBV11-3 to TRBJ2-1; TRBD2 agrees at 10 bases. Unmatched junction bases numbered 17, after V lost 1 base and J lost 5 bases. This CDR3 has 20 residues. The germline V gene encodes CDR1 SGHNT and CDR2 YENEEA. CDR3 nucleotides: TGTGCCAGCAGCTTAGGTCTCAGGCGAAGCCTAGCGGGAGAAAACAATGAGCAGTTCTTC. Its protein is CASSLGLRRSLAGENNEQFF.

This chain connects TRBV9 to TRBJ2-2; the D is unclear. The CDR3 runs 14 residues. The V gene lost 0 bases and the J gene lost 4 bases, with 7 bases spanning the gap. In germline, CDR1 is SGDLS, CDR2 YYNGEE. CDR3 nucleotide sequence: TGTGCCAGCAGCGTAGGCGTTGGCACCGGGGAGCTGTTTTTT. Protein: CASSVGVGTGELFF.

The chain has TRBV19 and TRBJ1-2, with D unclear. This CDR3 has 15 amino acids. The germline V gene has CDR1 LNHDA and CDR2 SQIVND (reference sequence). V dropped 3 bases and J dropped 8 bases, with 19 bases sitting between them. This chain's CDR3 is CASSIYYGGSGGYTF. The CDR3 coding sequence is TGTGCCAGTAGTATTTATTATGGAGGATCGGGGGGCTACACCTTC.